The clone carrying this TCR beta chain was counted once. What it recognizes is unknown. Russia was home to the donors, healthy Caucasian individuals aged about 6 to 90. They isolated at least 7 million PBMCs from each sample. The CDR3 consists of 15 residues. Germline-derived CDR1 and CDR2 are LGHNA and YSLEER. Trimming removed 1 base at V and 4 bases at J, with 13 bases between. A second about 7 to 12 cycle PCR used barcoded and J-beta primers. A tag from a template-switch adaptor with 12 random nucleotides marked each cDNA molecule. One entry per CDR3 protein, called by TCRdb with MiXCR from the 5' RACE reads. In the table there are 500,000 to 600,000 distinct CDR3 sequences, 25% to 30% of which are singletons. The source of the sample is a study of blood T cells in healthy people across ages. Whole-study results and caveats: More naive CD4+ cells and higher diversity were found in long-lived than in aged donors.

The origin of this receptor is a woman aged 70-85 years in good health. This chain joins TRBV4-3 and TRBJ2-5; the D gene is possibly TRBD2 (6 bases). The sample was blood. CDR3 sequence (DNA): TGCGCCAGCAGCCAAGCCCTTGGGGGGAGAGAGACCCAGTACTTC. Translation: CASSQALGGRETQYF.